The 18 T cell receptor beta chains given below trace back to one sample, sequenced in a study of T-cell reconstitution after alpha-beta-depleted transplantation in children (dated by TCRdb to the mid-2010s). Library creation used PCR. The instrument was an Illumina HiSeq 2500. TCR libraries were prepared with molecular barcoding, using unique molecular identifiers to normalize TCRbeta repertoire quantification. In TCRdb, the public reads were trimmed at Q25 with fastp and aligned with MiXCR, with productive beta chains retained. Rows with a matching CDR3 protein are joined into one entry that keeps the most common DNA and genes. The sample table lists 350,000 to 400,000 distinct CDR3 sequences, roughly 20% of them with a count of one. 3.5% to 4% of the sample comes from the top ten. The sample consisted of PBMCs from the stem cell graft donor, taken from the stem cell graft. The receptors derive from a human donor who donated a stem cell graft to a child with acute myeloid leukemia.

This clonotype was counted between two and nine times. This chain connects TRBV7-3 to TRBJ2-1; possibly TRBD1 for D (5 bases). The CDR3 is 15 amino acids. CDR1 SGHTA and CDR2 FQGTGA come from the germline V gene. Trimming took 6 bases from V and 2 from J, leaving 14 bases between them. CDR3: CASSLRESTYNEQFF. The DNA for the CDR3 is TGTGCCAGCAGTCTCAGGGAAAGCACCTACAATGAGCAGTTCTTC.

In its sample, this clonotype was seen a few times. The chain joins TRBV29-1 to TRBJ2-3, with D possibly being TRBD1 or TRBD2 (5 bases each). The V gene's germline CDR1 is SQVTM and CDR2 ANQGSEA. The CDR3 sequence is 13 residues long. Trimming stripped 7 bases from V and 2 bases from J, with 13 bases between. The chain's CDR3 is CSGGQGHTDTQYF. In nucleotides, the CDR3 is TGCAGCGGCGGGCAGGGTCACACAGATACGCAGTATTTT.

In DNA form, the CDR3 reads TGCGCCAGCAAGTACCATAGCGGGAGTGAGGACGAGCAGTACTTC. Residues: CASKYHSGSEDEQYF. V is TRBV4-1 and J is TRBJ2-7, with 9 bases identical to TRBD2. V lost 7 bases and J lost 5; bases outside the gene matches: 12. The CDR3 covers 15 residues. The germline CDR1 and CDR2 sequences are MGHRA and YSYEKL.

The CDR3 here is CASSLEKREIGEQYF. CDR3 nucleotide sequence: TGCGCCAGCAGCTTGGAGAAGCGGGAGATCGGCGAGCAGTACTTC. The chain has TRBV5-1 and TRBJ2-7, with TRBD2 matching over 8 bases. V lost 0 bases, J lost 6 bases, and 8 bases stayed unmatched. CDR3 length equals 15 residues. Germline assignment: CDR1 SGHRS and CDR2 YFSETQ.

The DNA for the CDR3 is TGTGCCAGCAGCACCTCGATCAGAAGGGCCGGGGAGCTGTTTTTT. It encodes CASSTSIRRAGELFF. This chain uses TRBV12-3 or TRBV12-4 with TRBJ2-2; D is unclear. V was clipped by 6 bases and J by 6 bases, with 17 bases between them. CDR3 length equals 15 residues.

This clonotype has only a few counts. The J gene is TRBJ1-2, the V gene TRBV25-1; D ambiguous. The CDR3 contains 12 residues. Trimming stripped 7 bases from V and 2 bases from J, with 8 bases between. Germline V lookup: CDR1 MGHDK, CDR2 SYGVNS. CDR3 coding DNA: TGTGCCAGCAAGCTAGACAACTATGGCTACACCTTC. Translating gives CASKLDNYGYTF.

V gene TRBV3-1 combines with J gene TRBJ1-2; D gene uncertain. V was pared by 0 bases and J by 3 bases, with 8 bases between. This CDR3 contains 14 residues. Germline CDR1 is LGHDT and CDR2 is YNNKEL (reference sequence). This CDR3 is CASSQDPQYYGYTF. The CDR3 DNA follows: TGTGCCAGCAGCCAAGATCCACAGTACTATGGCTACACCTTC.

This clonotype was observed many times. J is TRBJ2-3 and V is TRBV20-1, with a tentative D call TRBD2 (5 bases). The CDR3 runs 14 residues. CDR1 and CDR2 from the germline V gene are DFQATT and SNEGSKA (reference sequence). Trimming took 3 bases from V and 0 from J, leaving 10 bases between them. The CDR3: CSASIRESTDTQYF. The CDR3 nucleotides are TGCAGTGCTAGCATCCGGGAAAGCACAGATACGCAGTATTTT.

The table lists this clonotype with many counts. V is TRBV4-2 and J is TRBJ2-7; 11 nucleotides line up with TRBD2. The junction had 4 bases not matched to a gene; V was cut back by 4 bases and J by 2 bases. The CDR3 loop spans 15 amino acids. Per the germline V gene, CDR1 is LGHNA and CDR2 is YNFKEQ. Written as DNA, the CDR3 is TGTGCCAGCAGCCGCCCGGGACTAGCGGCCTACGAGCAGTACTTC. It codes for CASSRPGLAAYEQYF.

V gene TRBV6-1 combines with J gene TRBJ2-5; D remains unclear. Germline V gives CDR1 MNHNS, CDR2 SASEGT. V was trimmed by 1 base and J by 7 bases, leaving 10 bases between them. The CDR3 totals 13 residues. The CDR3 bases are TGTGCCAGCAGTGAAGAGGAAGGGTCGACCCAGTACTTC. It yields the protein CASSEEEGSTQYF.

This clonotype was detected ten times or more. V gene TRBV29-1 combines with J gene TRBJ2-7; D gene ambiguous. Trimming removed 4 bases at V and 6 bases at J, with 16 bases between. The CDR3 length is 13 residues. Germline V gene lookup returns CDR1 SQVTM and CDR2 ANQGSEA. Here the CDR3 reads CSVGGIGFTEQYF. The CDR3 DNA follows: TGCAGCGTTGGTGGTATCGGTTTCACCGAGCAGTACTTC.

This clonotype has a count of ten or more. The chain joins TRBV29-1 to TRBJ2-1; the match to TRBD1 covers 7 bases. With 7 bases clipped from V and 3 bases from J, the junction kept 6 bases outside the gene matches. The CDR3 totals 13 residues. Germline CDR1 is SQVTM and CDR2 is ANQGSEA. The CDR3 sequence: CSGRTGLYNEQFF. The CDR3 DNA follows: TGCAGCGGGAGGACAGGACTCTACAATGAGCAGTTCTTC.

This clonotype was counted a few times. The chain employs TRBV15 and TRBJ2-7, with a tentative D call TRBD2 (6 bases). V lost 5 bases to trimming and J lost 2 bases, with 10 bases between them. The CDR3 spans 13 residues. CDR1 and CDR2 (germline): LNHNV, YYDKDF (reference sequence). CDR3 sequence reads: CATSARGTYEQYF. In nucleotides, the CDR3 is TGTGCCACCAGCGCTCGCGGGACCTACGAGCAGTACTTC.

This clonotype was observed a handful of times. The genes are TRBV24-1 and TRBJ2-1; D remains ambiguous. This CDR3 is built from 12 residues. Germline V lookup: CDR1 KGHDR, CDR2 SFDVKD. Trimming removed 3 bases at V and 9 bases at J, with 8 bases between. Here the CDR3 reads CATSDRQPEQFF. The CDR3 DNA reads as TGTGCCACCAGTGATCGACAACCTGAGCAGTTCTTC.

This clonotype has only one observation. CDR3 bases: TGCGCCAGCAGCCCCGGGACGCTCTCTGGAAACACCATATATTTT. It is translated as CASSPGTLSGNTIYF. This chain links TRBV5-1 with TRBJ1-3, with D maybe TRBD1 (5 bases). The CDR3 runs to 15 residues. V was pared by 4 bases and J by 0 bases, with 11 bases between. Germline loops: CDR1 SGHRS, CDR2 YFSETQ. The variable domain in full, with the rest retrieved from reference TRBV5-1 and TRBJ1-3, is KAGVTQTPRYLIKTRGQQVTLSCSPISGHRSVSWYQQTPGQGLQFLFEYFSETQRNKGNFPGRFSGRQFSNSRSEMNVSTLELGDSALYLCASSPGTLSGNTIYFGEGSWLTVV.

This clonotype was seen once. The chain employs TRBV28 and TRBJ2-7, with a tentative D call TRBD1 (6 bases). This CDR3 is built from 15 residues. The germline V gene encodes CDR1 MDHEN and CDR2 SYDVKM. Trimming removed 6 bases from V and 4 bases from J, with 19 bases in between. The CDR3 bases are TGTGCCAGCAGGCCGGCCGGGACACCCACTTACGAGCAGTACTTC. This translates into CASRPAGTPTYEQYF.

This clonotype was observed a handful of times. The chain uses TRBV12-3 or TRBV12-4 and TRBJ2-7; D gene ambiguous. V lost 7 bases and J 0 bases, leaving 13 bases between the germline ends. This CDR3 has 14 amino acids. CDR3 coding DNA: TGTGCCAGCAAGTGGACGGCAAGCTCCTACGAGCAGTACTTC. It is translated as CASKWTASSYEQYF.

The table lists this clonotype with many counts. V usage is TRBV7-2 and J usage is TRBJ2-7; tentative D call: TRBD2 (6 bases). The CDR3 is 15 residues long. With 3 bases removed from V and 6 bases from J, the gap between germline ends came to 18 bases. Germline V gene data show CDR1 as SGHTA and CDR2 as FQGNSA. For the CDR3, the DNA is TGTGCCAGCAGCTTTTCATTAGCGGCAACAGGCGAGCAGTACTTC. Translating gives CASSFSLAATGEQYF.